Presented here are 31 T cell receptor beta chains from one specimen sequenced in a study of T-cell reconstitution after alpha-beta-depleted transplantation in children. Unique molecular identifiers were built into the TCRbeta library. TCRdb called the PCR reads again in MiXCR, with one record for every CDR3 protein. The repertoire holds roughly 500,000 distinct CDR3 sequences, with roughly 18% as singletons. Sequencing was performed on PBMCs from the stem cell graft donor, taken from the stem cell graft. The receptors shown here come from a human donor who donated a stem cell graft to a child with acute lymphoblastic leukemia.

DNA of the CDR3: TGTGCCAGCAGCGCCCGGGCCCGCAATGAGCAGTTCTTC. Encoded protein: CASSARARNEQFF. The rearrangement joins TRBV5-6 to TRBJ2-1; no firm D call. Trimming shortened V by 4 bases and J by 6 bases, and 11 bases separated the two germline ends. The CDR3 is 13 amino acids. The germline V gene encodes CDR1 SGHDT and CDR2 YYEEEE.

This clonotype was detected a few times. The J gene is TRBJ2-7, the V gene TRBV5-1; no firm D call. The CDR3 consists of 13 residues. Trimming shortened V by 5 bases and J by 1 base, and 10 bases separated the two germline ends. Germline values: CDR1 SGHRS, CDR2 YFSETQ. The CDR3: CASRPYESYEQYF. For the CDR3, the DNA is TGCGCCAGCAGGCCATATGAATCCTACGAGCAGTACTTC.

The chain joins TRBV15 to TRBJ2-1, with a tentative D call TRBD1 (6 bases). Between the trimmed V and J ends, which lost 3 bases and 5 bases, there was a span of 14 bases. The CDR3 length is 15 residues. The germline gives CDR1 LNHNV, CDR2 YYDKDF (reference sequence). In DNA, the CDR3 is TGTGCCACCAGCAGGTTTTCGGGACAAGACAATGAGCAGTTCTTC. Amino acid sequence: CATSRFSGQDNEQFF.

The chain uses TRBV7-9 and TRBJ2-1; 8 nucleotides match TRBD2. The V gene's germline CDR1 is SEHNR and CDR2 FQNEAQ (reference sequence). J lost 4 bases, V lost 3 bases, and 8 bases had no gene match. The CDR3 length is 16 residues. DNA of the CDR3: TGTGCCAGCAGCTTCGGTAGCGCTAGCGGGTACAATGAGCAGTTCTTC. The encoded protein is CASSFGSASGYNEQFF.

This clonotype has only a few counts. The rearrangement joins TRBV20-1 to TRBJ2-4; maybe TRBD1 (5 bases). V shed 3 bases and J shed 0 bases, with 12 bases lying between them. The germline CDR1 and CDR2 sequences are DFQATT and SNEGSKA (reference sequence). This CDR3 is 15 amino acids long. CDR3 sequence: CSASPRALAKNIQYF. The CDR3 coding sequence is TGCAGTGCTAGTCCCAGGGCCTTAGCCAAAAACATTCAGTACTTC.

This chain joins TRBV9 and TRBJ2-7; TRBD2 agrees at 15 bases. CDR1 is SGDLS, CDR2 YYNGEE, per germline. The trim removed 3 bases at V and 6 bases at J, leaving 4 bases unmatched. The CDR3 has 15 residues. The CDR3 DNA reads TGTGCCAGCAGCGCCGGACTAGCGGGAGGGGCCGAGCAGTACTTC. Translating gives CASSAGLAGGAEQYF.

This clonotype came up a few times. V gene TRBV12-3 or TRBV12-4 combines with J gene TRBJ2-7; 10 bases are a match to TRBD2. The CDR3 extends over 13 amino acids. The ends lost 6 bases at V and 7 bases at J; junction bases unmatched: 6. This CDR3 reads CASRPSGGTEQYF. The CDR3 DNA reads TGTGCCAGCAGACCTAGCGGGGGAACTGAGCAGTACTTC.

This clonotype has just a few counts. The rearrangement links TRBV5-1 to TRBJ1-1, with D unresolved. The CDR3 runs to 12 residues. Germline lookup yields CDR1 SGHRS and CDR2 YFSETQ. Deletions cut 5 bases from V and 7 bases from J, with 12 bases between. The CDR3 here is CASSSSPFEAFF. The DNA for the CDR3 is TGCGCCAGCAGTTCCTCCCCCTTTGAAGCTTTCTTT.

The chain employs TRBV7-9 and TRBJ2-1, with TRBD2 identical over 11 bases. Trimming removed 5 bases from V and 7 bases from J; junction bases left unmatched: 4. The CDR3 totals 14 residues. CDR1 and CDR2 (germline): SEHNR, FQNEAQ (reference sequence). In nucleotides, the CDR3 is TGTGCCAGCAGCGAGACTAGCGGGAAGAATGAGCAGTTCTTC. Its translation is CASSETSGKNEQFF.

V usage is TRBV9 and J usage is TRBJ1-2; D ambiguous. V was shortened by 2 bases and J by 0 bases, with 17 bases between the two germline ends. The CDR3 covers 17 residues. Per germline, CDR1 SGDLS and CDR2 YYNGEE. CDR3 residues: CASSVTHSGPTNYGYTF. CDR3 DNA sequence: TGTGCCAGCAGCGTCACCCACTCGGGCCCTACTAACTATGGCTACACCTTC.

The chain carries TRBV4-1 and TRBJ2-2; 10 nucleotides line up with TRBD2. CDR3 length: 15 amino acids. Germline CDR1 is MGHRA and CDR2 is YSYEKL. With 5 bases clipped from V and 5 bases from J, the junction kept 5 bases outside the gene matches. The CDR3 coding sequence is TGCGCCAGCAGCACCTCGACTAGCGGGACCGGGGAGCTGTTTTTT. Protein product: CASSTSTSGTGELFF.

The chain joins TRBV7-2 to TRBJ2-3; D ambiguous. Germline-derived CDR1 and CDR2 are SGHTA and FQGNSA. The CDR3 is 16 residues long. Between the trimmed V and J ends, which lost 1 base and 2 bases, there was a span of 13 bases. The CDR3 region has the DNA TGTGCCAGCAGCTTAGGTGTCGGAATCTTCACAGATACGCAGTATTTT. It yields the protein CASSLGVGIFTDTQYF.

In its sample, this clonotype was seen a few times. CDR3 sequence: CASSLVGGFVTGELFF. The CDR3 bases are TGTGCCAGCAGTTTAGTCGGGGGGTTCGTGACCGGGGAGCTGTTTTTT. The chain links TRBV12-3 or TRBV12-4 to TRBJ2-2; 7 nucleotides align to TRBD2. Losses at the gene ends were 1 base for V and 5 bases for J; bases not matched to a gene: 7. This CDR3 has 16 amino acids.

This clonotype was counted a few times. The chain recombines TRBV5-1 with TRBJ2-1; D gene ambiguous. The CDR3 covers 15 residues. V lost 0 bases, J lost 5 bases, and 12 bases lay in between. Germline CDR1 and CDR2: SGHRS and YFSETQ. The CDR3: CASSLGVIGDNEQFF. CDR3 DNA: TGCGCCAGCAGCTTGGGTGTGATTGGGGACAATGAGCAGTTCTTC.

The V and J genes are TRBV6-1 and TRBJ1-1, with D possibly TRBD1 on 5 matching bases. CDR1 is MNHNS, CDR2 SASEGT, per germline. V was shortened by 4 bases and J by 3 bases, with 12 bases between the two germline ends. The CDR3 has 14 residues. The DNA of the CDR3 is TGTGCCAGCAGTGGGACGTGGGGGGACACTGAAGCTTTCTTT. It codes for CASSGTWGDTEAFF.

This clonotype was detected only a few times. The chain carries TRBV7-2 and TRBJ2-5; D unresolved. V was trimmed by 5 bases and J by 0 bases, leaving 13 bases between them. The CDR3 sequence is 15 residues long. Germline CDR1 reads SGHTA; CDR2 reads FQGNSA. CDR3 nucleotides: TGTGCCAGCAGCACCATTGTACGGTACCAAGAGACCCAGTACTTC. It yields the protein CASSTIVRYQETQYF.

This clonotype was detected only a few times. The V gene is TRBV29-1, the J gene TRBJ1-1; 7 bases fit TRBD1. The CDR3 totals 13 residues. Looked up from germline, CDR1 is SQVTM and CDR2 is ANQGSEA. V was clipped by 4 bases and J by 5 bases; unmatched bases: 7. The CDR3 loop is CSVGAGGGTEAFF. The CDR3, as DNA: TGCAGCGTTGGTGCAGGGGGGGGAACTGAAGCTTTCTTT.

In its sample, this clonotype was seen a few times. The chain employs TRBV20-1 and TRBJ1-1; possible D gene TRBD1, 5 bases. The ends were cut back, 3 bases at V and 4 bases at J, with 33 bases in the middle. There are 20 residues in the CDR3. Germline V gene sequence: CDR1 DFQATT, CDR2 SNEGSKA (reference sequence). The CDR3 region has the DNA TGCAGTGCTAGGAGCTTTTCGGGTCGTTCAGGGTATCAGATGGGCACTGAAGCTTTCTTT. Amino acids: CSARSFSGRSGYQMGTEAFF.

The V call is TRBV7-9, the J call TRBJ2-7; 11 nucleotides agree with TRBD1. The germline gives CDR1 SEHNR, CDR2 FQNEAQ (reference sequence). Germline trimming cut 5 bases from V and 7 bases from J; bases unmatched to any gene: 7. There are 14 residues in the CDR3. CDR3 residues: CASSLGTGGREQYF. The CDR3 region has the DNA TGTGCCAGCAGCCTTGGGACAGGGGGTAGGGAGCAGTACTTC.

This clonotype was found a few times. The chain joins TRBV7-9 to TRBJ2-5; D is unclear. Per the germline V gene, CDR1 is SEHNR and CDR2 is FQNEAQ (reference sequence). The CDR3 sequence is 16 residues long. V was trimmed by 6 bases and J by 0 bases, leaving 17 bases between them. The CDR3 nucleotides read TGTGCCAGCAGTCGCCTCATTTCTCGGTACCAAGAGACCCAGTACTTC. Residues: CASSRLISRYQETQYF.

V usage is TRBV5-5 and J usage is TRBJ2-7; D may be TRBD2 (5 bases). Trimming shortened V by 0 bases and J by 0 bases, and 10 bases separated the two germline ends. The CDR3 extends over 15 amino acids. Germline lookup yields CDR1 SGHKS and CDR2 YYEKEE (reference sequence). The CDR3 reads CASSLVPGGSYEQYF. CDR3 in DNA: TGTGCCAGCAGCTTGGTCCCAGGAGGCTCCTACGAGCAGTACTTC.

The chain recombines TRBV12-3 or TRBV12-4 with TRBJ2-2; D is unclear. The CDR3 totals 14 residues. Trimming stripped 6 bases from V and 5 bases from J, with 13 bases between. The CDR3 loop reads CASSADGPTGELFF. The CDR3 DNA reads TGTGCCAGCAGCGCGGACGGCCCGACCGGGGAGCTGTTTTTT.

In this sample, this clonotype turned up once. The chain links TRBV7-9 to TRBJ1-1; D remains ambiguous. Germline assignment: CDR1 SEHNR and CDR2 FQNEAQ (reference sequence). The CDR3 is 15 residues long. The V gene lost 1 base and the J gene lost 1 base, with 10 bases spanning the gap. CDR3 in DNA: TGTGCCAGCAGCTTAGGAGTTCGAGAGAACACTGAAGCTTTCTTT. Translating it yields CASSLGVRENTEAFF.

The genes are TRBV4-2 and TRBJ1-6; tentative D call: TRBD1 (5 bases). Trimming stripped 0 bases from V and 6 bases from J, with 12 bases between. There are 16 residues in the CDR3. CDR1 is LGHNA, CDR2 YNFKEQ, per germline. The CDR3 region has the DNA TGTGCCAGCAGCCAAGACGAGGACATCGTTAATTCACCCCTCCACTTT. It translates to CASSQDEDIVNSPLHF.

This sequence joins TRBV3-1 and TRBJ2-1; TRBD2 agrees at 13 bases. The CDR3 runs to 16 residues. CDR1 is LGHDT and CDR2 is YNNKEL in the germline V gene (reference sequence). The J segment lost 7 bases and the V segment lost 4 bases, leaving 7 bases of the junction unmatched. In nucleotides, the CDR3 is TGTGCCAGCAGCCGCACTAGCGGGAGGGGGAGAAATGAGCAGTTCTTC. It specifies CASSRTSGRGRNEQFF.

J is TRBJ2-1 and V is TRBV30; either TRBD1 or TRBD2 may supply D (6 bases each). Germline V gives CDR1 GTSNPN, CDR2 SVGIG (reference sequence). This CDR3 has 16 amino acids. The V end lost 6 bases, the J end lost 4 bases, and 22 bases lay between the germline ends. This chain's CDR3 is CACTALRRGVYNEQFF. In DNA, the CDR3 is TGTGCCTGTACTGCCCTAAGGAGGGGGGTTTACAATGAGCAGTTCTTC.

This clonotype was seen a handful of times. The V and J genes are TRBV12-3 or TRBV12-4 and TRBJ2-1, with 8 bases aligning to TRBD1. V shed 6 bases and J 7 bases; nucleotides not matched to a gene: 14. The CDR3 spans 16 residues. The CDR3 DNA follows: TGTGCCAGCAGCCCCTCCTCAGGGGGCAGACGGAATGAGCAGTTCTTC. Its protein product is CASSPSSGGRRNEQFF.

The chain has TRBV5-5 and TRBJ1-5, with unresolved D. Trimming pared 0 bases from V and 4 bases from J, leaving 8 bases between. CDR1 and CDR2 from the germline V gene are SGHKS and YYEKEE (reference sequence). The CDR3 is made up of 14 amino acids. CDR3 coding DNA: TGTGCCAGCAGCTTGGTTGTGGCGAATCAGCCCCAGCATTTT. It specifies CASSLVVANQPQHF.

The V call is TRBV7-9, the J call TRBJ2-1, with 7 bases fitting TRBD2. After removal of 5 bases from V and 8 bases from J, the junction contained 12 bases not matched to a gene. The CDR3 sequence is 15 residues long. Germline lookup yields CDR1 SEHNR and CDR2 FQNEAQ (reference sequence). The DNA for the CDR3 is TGTGCCAGCAGCCCCATTCGGACTAGTTGGGATGAGCAGTTCTTC. Amino acids: CASSPIRTSWDEQFF.

This clonotype has a handful of counts. The gene calls are TRBV29-1 and TRBJ2-2; D gene uncertain. Deletions cut 3 bases from V and 3 bases from J, with 5 bases between. CDR1 and CDR2 from the germline V gene are SQVTM and ANQGSEA. The CDR3 contains 12 residues. The DNA for the CDR3 is TGCAGCGTTGATATTTACACCGGGGAGCTGTTTTTT. The encoded protein is CSVDIYTGELFF.

The V gene is TRBV18, the J gene TRBJ2-1, with 7 nucleotides matching TRBD1. Germline trimming cut 3 bases from V and 0 bases from J; bases unmatched to any gene: 8. CDR3 length: 17 residues. Per germline, CDR1 KGHSH and CDR2 LQKENI. The CDR3: CASSPNFGTASYNEQFF. Here the CDR3 DNA reads TGTGCCAGCTCACCCAATTTCGGGACAGCCTCCTACAATGAGCAGTTCTTC. Full variable domain (missing parts from reference TRBV18 and TRBJ2-1): NAGVMQNPRHLVRRRGQEARLRCSPMKGHSHVYWYRQLPEEGLKFMVYLQKENIIDESGMPKERFSAEFPKEGPSILRIQQVVRGDSAAYFCASSPNFGTASYNEQFFGPGTRLTVL.